The 5 T cell receptor beta chains reported below all come from one sample, sequenced in a study of human T cells and chemical hapten exposure. Documented time point: pre-sensitization, week 0. Treatment here: therapeutic diphenylcyclopropenone sensitization with weekly scalp DPC. TCRdb re-called the RACE reads with MiXCR, one entry per CDR3 protein. There are about 89,000 distinct CDR3 sequences in the sample; 10% to 11% occur only once, and 3.1% lies in the top ten. Here the sequenced sample was whole blood, taken in connection with sensitization to the hapten diphenylcyclopropenone (DPC). The source is a woman aged 60 to 75 with alopecia areata. Some clones in this sample may be carry-over from other donors' samples.

Ten or more counts support this clonotype. This chain joins TRBV4-1 and TRBJ2-7; D ambiguous. This CDR3 comprises 13 residues. With 0 bases removed from V and 3 bases from J, the gap between germline ends came to 6 bases. Germline CDR1 MGHRA, CDR2 YSYEKL. DNA of the CDR3: TGCGCCAGCAGCCAAGATAAGTTCTACGAGCAGTACTTC. It codes for CASSQDKFYEQYF.

The sample holds many counts of this clonotype. The chain employs TRBV4-2 and TRBJ1-4; D is ambiguous. V was trimmed by 0 bases and J by 2 bases, leaving 19 bases between them. The germline V gene encodes CDR1 LGHNA and CDR2 YNFKEQ. This CDR3 region has 19 residues. CDR3 in amino acids: CASSQDPGKGSATNEKLFF. The CDR3 nucleotides are TGTGCCAGCAGCCAAGATCCGGGGAAGGGTTCAGCGACTAATGAAAAACTGTTTTTT.

This clonotype was seen at least ten times. The chain has TRBV10-2 and TRBJ2-7, with 7 bases that match TRBD1. This CDR3 region has 15 residues. Germline trimming cut 5 bases from V and 2 bases from J; bases unmatched to any gene: 9. Germline lookup yields CDR1 WSHSY and CDR2 SAAADI. The CDR3 loop reads CASSSDRAKPYEQYF. CDR3 sequence (DNA): TGCGCCAGCAGTAGCGACAGGGCCAAACCCTACGAGCAGTACTTC.

This clonotype turned up a few times. The chain uses TRBV30 and TRBJ1-5; TRBD1 agrees at 8 bases. Looked up from germline, CDR1 is GTSNPN and CDR2 is SVGIG (reference sequence). The CDR3 length is 17 residues. V lost 2 bases and J lost 1; bases outside the gene matches: 10. This CDR3 reads CAWSTSTNRGSNQPQHF. The CDR3 DNA follows: TGTGCCTGGAGTACTAGTACCAACAGGGGGAGCAATCAGCCCCAGCATTTT.

In its sample, this clonotype was seen a few times. The chain has TRBV4-2 and TRBJ2-5; 9 bases fit TRBD2. V gave up 3 bases and J gave up 2 bases; unmatched junction bases: 7. Per germline, CDR1 LGHNA and CDR2 YNFKEQ. The CDR3 extends over 16 amino acids. CDR3 in DNA: TGTGCCAGCAGCCAGTTTGCGGGGGGGAGGCAAGAGACCCAGTACTTC. Its translation is CASSQFAGGRQETQYF.